This TCR beta chain was obtained from a study of blood T cell repertoires in COVID-19. Sequenced by immunoSEQ multiplex PCR; TCRdb stores in-frame clones only, minus some. The sample has around 180,000 clones, around 87% seen once. This CDR3 is 15 amino acids long. In germline, CDR1 is MDHEN, CDR2 SYDVKM. J gave up 6 bases and V 6 bases, and 9 bases lay outside the gene matches. Sequencing input: peripheral blood. This chain links TRBV28 with TRBJ1-1; TRBD1 agrees at 11 bases. This TCR was sampled from a man aged 40-55 years with active or convalescent COVID-19. CDR3 coding DNA: TGTGCCAGCAGAACCCTGGGACAGGGGGGCTCTGAAGCTTTCTTT. Protein sequence: CASRTLGQGGSEAFF.